This TCR beta chain was sequenced for a study of blood T cell repertoires in COVID-19. Study as a whole: From T cells, B-cell-depleted T cells, or PBMCs came the material, which was cDNA or gDNA.

The CDR3 consists of 13 residues. Trimming pared 3 bases from V and 0 bases from J, leaving 6 bases between. Looked up from germline, CDR1 is SGHTA and CDR2 is FQGTGA. Assignments of participants to cohorts depended upon their own reported clinical history. Authors' methods: The authors estimated nucleated cell counts from reference gene primer amplification. Produced via immunoSEQ multiplex PCR; TCRdb's table is partial and in-frame only. V, J and clone size are taken as reported in that table, and D and trimming were inferred from the DNA itself. This table has 300,000 to 350,000 clones, just over 85% appearing once.

The genes are TRBV7-3 and TRBJ2-7, with unresolved D. The sequencing sample was made of PBMCs or T cells enriched from blood (not recorded which). This receptor was taken from a woman aged 40 to 50 with acute COVID-19. CDR3 nucleotide sequence: TGTGCCAGCAGCTTCGCTAGCTCCTACGAGCAGTACTTC. Translating gives CASSFASSYEQYF.